These 24 T cell receptor beta chains originate from one sample sequenced in a study of blood T cell repertoires in COVID-19 (dated by TCRdb to about 2020). The protocol used for the library was the immunoSEQ multiplex PCR assay. The source is immuneACCESS, and TCRdb retained only in-frame sequences with V and J called. Part of the clones is not carried over; for the studies checked, unresolved V genes explain less than half of this, and the remainder is unexplained. The sample table lists about 100,000 clones, roughly 92% of them with a count of one. The leading ten clones occupy roughly 0.88% of the sample. The sequenced sample consisted of peripheral blood. The receptor source for this set is a man between 60 and 70 years old with acute or convalescent COVID-19.

The genes are TRBV5-6 and TRBJ2-3; tentative D call: TRBD1 (5 bases). The CDR3 loop spans 15 amino acids. V gave up 2 bases and J gave up 0 bases, with 10 bases separating them. The germline gives CDR1 SGHDT, CDR2 YYEEEE. CDR3 residues: CASSFSWTSTDTQYF. DNA for the CDR3: TGTGCCAGCAGCTTTTCTTGGACAAGCACAGATACGCAGTATTTT.

The chain recombines TRBV2 with TRBJ1-5; 10 bases line up with TRBD1. The CDR3 is 15 amino acids. Germline CDR1 SNHLY, CDR2 FYNNEI. Unmatched junction bases numbered 13, after V lost 10 bases and J lost 7 bases. The CDR3 DNA sequence: TGTGCCACCAAAACAGGGACAGGGGCTCGCCAGCCCCAGCATTTT. Protein: CATKTGTGARQPQHF.

This sequence joins TRBV6-1 and TRBJ1-1, with TRBD1 matching over 7 bases. This CDR3 is built from 14 residues. Germline V gene lookup returns CDR1 MNHNS and CDR2 SASEGT. J lost 4 bases, V lost 3 bases, and 5 bases had no gene match. In DNA form, the CDR3 reads TGTGCCAGCAGTGACCCGACAGGGATCACTGAAGCTTTCTTT. Protein product: CASSDPTGITEAFF.

This clone appeared a single time. The gene calls are TRBV29-1 and TRBJ1-2; the match to TRBD1 covers 11 bases. V was clipped by 5 bases and J by 9 bases; unmatched bases: 8. There are 13 residues in the CDR3. CDR1 is SQVTM and CDR2 is ANQGSEA in the germline V gene. Written as DNA, the CDR3 is TGCAGCGTTCTCACTGGACAGGGGGCGAGCTACACCTTC. Translation gives CSVLTGQGASYTF.

The chain employs TRBV19 and TRBJ2-1; 7 nucleotides align to TRBD2. V lost 6 bases, J lost 15 bases, and 8 bases stayed unmatched. The CDR3 is 11 amino acids. From germline, CDR1 is LNHDA and CDR2 SQIVND (reference sequence). The CDR3 nucleotides are TGTGCCAGTAGGATTGGACTAGTGGGGTTCTTC. Its translation: CASRIGLVGFF.

The chain is built from TRBV2 and TRBJ2-5, with 7 bases that match TRBD1. The V and J ends lost 6 bases and 2 bases, in that order; junction bases with no gene match: 12. The CDR3 is made up of 16 amino acids. Germline CDR1 is SNHLY and CDR2 is FYNNEI. CDR3 region: CASSYPGQRIQETQYF. DNA of the CDR3: TGTGCCAGCAGCTACCCGGGACAGAGGATTCAAGAGACCCAGTACTTC.

The V and J genes are TRBV11-3 and TRBJ2-2, with 7 bases identical to TRBD1. V was pared by 5 bases and J by 5 bases, with 2 bases of the junction left unmatched. The CDR3 has 13 residues. CDR1 is SGHNT and CDR2 is YENEEA in the germline V gene. The CDR3 sequence: CASSPTGTGELFF. CDR3 coding DNA: TGTGCCAGCAGCCCGACAGGGACCGGGGAGCTGTTTTTT.

The V call is TRBV3-1 (or the pseudogene TRBV3-2), the J call TRBJ2-5, with D possibly being TRBD1 (5 bases). Trimming shortened V by 5 bases and J by 0 bases, and 13 bases separated the two germline ends. The CDR3 consists of 15 residues. Germline values: CDR1 LGHDT, CDR2 YNNKEL (reference sequence). CDR3: CASSFRTLYQETQYF. In DNA, the CDR3 is TGTGCCAGCAGCTTCCGGACATTGTACCAAGAGACCCAGTACTTC.

V usage is TRBV27 and J usage is TRBJ1-5, with TRBD1 matching over 10 bases. Germline assignment: CDR1 MNHEY and CDR2 SMNVEV (reference sequence). Unmatched junction bases numbered 8, after V lost 5 bases and J lost 4 bases. This CDR3 is built from 16 residues. The CDR3 here is CASSPLDRGLNQPQHF. For the CDR3, the DNA is TGTGCCAGCAGTCCCCTCGACAGGGGGCTTAATCAGCCCCAGCATTTT.

CDR3 in amino acids: CASSHGGSASSYNEQFF. The CDR3 bases are TGTGCCAGCAGCCATGGTGGTAGCGCTAGCTCCTACAATGAGCAGTTCTTC. The chain joins TRBV7-3 to TRBJ2-1, with D possibly TRBD2 on 5 matching bases. The ends were cut back, 5 bases at V and 0 bases at J, with 17 bases in the middle. The CDR3 sequence is 17 residues long. Germline lookup yields CDR1 SGHTA and CDR2 FQGTGA.

The chain couples TRBV3-1 (or the pseudogene TRBV3-2) to TRBJ1-2; 7 nucleotides line up with TRBD1. V lost 5 bases to trimming and J lost 8 bases; unmatched junction nucleotides: 8. The CDR3 sequence is 13 residues long. The germline CDR1 and CDR2 sequences are LGHDT and YNNKEL (reference sequence). The CDR3 sequence is CASSTQGVSGYTF. DNA for the CDR3: TGTGCCAGCAGCACCCAGGGGGTGTCAGGCTACACCTTC.

The chain joins TRBV7-6 to TRBJ2-2; 7 bases match TRBD1. There are 14 residues in the CDR3. Germline assignment: CDR1 SGHVS and CDR2 FNYEAQ. The junction had 8 bases not matched to a gene; V was cut back by 7 bases and J by 6 bases. As DNA, the CDR3 is TGTGCCAGCAACTCGAGGGGGCGGGCCGGGGAGCTGTTTTTT. It encodes CASNSRGRAGELFF.

V is TRBV9 and J is TRBJ1-1; D may be TRBD1 (5 bases). The CDR3 is made up of 15 amino acids. Trimming removed 4 bases at V and 4 bases at J, with 17 bases between. The germline gives CDR1 SGDLS, CDR2 YYNGEE. The CDR3 nucleotides are TGTGCCAGCAGCCCCACCCGGGGGTTCGGCACTGAAGCTTTCTTT. As protein: CASSPTRGFGTEAFF.

The chain links TRBV2 to TRBJ2-3; possible D gene TRBD2, 5 bases. V was cut by 8 bases and J by 1 base, with 19 bases left in between. CDR1 is SNHLY and CDR2 is FYNNEI in the germline V gene. The CDR3 is 16 residues long. The CDR3 DNA reads as TGTGCCAGCCATTTAAGTGTACTAGTTGGCACAGATACGCAGTATTTT. Its protein product is CASHLSVLVGTDTQYF.

J is TRBJ1-6 and V is TRBV6-1; D ambiguous. CDR3 length: 16 amino acids. The ends were cut back, 8 bases at V and 7 bases at J, with 21 bases in the middle. Germline V gene sequence: CDR1 MNHNS, CDR2 SASEGT. The CDR3 protein is CASRALGSSGNSPLHF. The CDR3 region has the DNA TGTGCCAGCCGTGCGCTCGGGAGCTCGGGAAATTCACCCCTCCACTTT.

The chain carries TRBV15 and TRBJ2-5; 10 nucleotides agree with TRBD1. The CDR3 consists of 15 residues. With 3 bases clipped from V and 5 bases from J, the junction kept 6 bases outside the gene matches. Germline CDR1 and CDR2: LNHNV and YYDKDF (reference sequence). DNA of the CDR3: TGTGCCACCAGCAGGCCCGGGACAGGGGATGAGACCCAGTACTTC. Translation gives CATSRPGTGDETQYF.

This chain connects TRBV29-1 to TRBJ2-3, with 9 bases fitting TRBD2. CDR1 is SQVTM and CDR2 is ANQGSEA in the germline V gene. This CDR3 is built from 16 residues. V lost 7 bases and J lost 0; bases outside the gene matches: 11. CDR3 in amino acids: CSGTSGLNPSTDTQYF. CDR3 in DNA: TGCAGCGGTACTAGCGGGCTAAACCCAAGCACAGATACGCAGTATTTT.

Regarding this clone: This sample includes further DNA sequences coding for the same CDR3. This chain uses TRBV13 with TRBJ2-2; 12 positions match TRBD2. The germline CDR1 and CDR2 sequences are PRHDT and FYEKMQ (reference sequence). V was clipped by 3 bases and J by 6 bases; unmatched bases: 2. This CDR3 has 15 residues. The CDR3 protein is CASSLGLAGSGELFF. DNA for the CDR3: TGTGCCAGCAGCTTGGGACTAGCGGGTTCCGGGGAGCTGTTTTTT.

The chain is built from TRBV6-5 and TRBJ1-2; 7 positions agree with TRBD1. From germline, CDR1 is MNHEY and CDR2 SVGAGI. The V gene end was trimmed by 2 bases and the J gene end by 10 bases; junction bases not matched to a gene: 13. The CDR3 is made up of 15 amino acids. CDR3 residues: CASSYQPRGLGDYTF. CDR3 coding DNA: TGTGCCAGCAGTTACCAGCCTAGGGGGCTCGGGGACTACACCTTC.

This clone showed up just a few times. This chain connects TRBV4-2 to TRBJ1-4; a possible D gene is TRBD1 (6 bases). The CDR3 is made up of 12 amino acids. Trimming pared 4 bases from V and 8 bases from J, leaving 8 bases between. Germline lookup yields CDR1 LGHNA and CDR2 YNFKEQ. CDR3 DNA sequence: TGTGCCAGCAGCCCAAGGGGGGAAAAACTGTTTTTT. Its protein is CASSPRGEKLFF.

The chain has TRBV9 and TRBJ1-3, with D tentatively TRBD1 (5 bases). CDR3 length equals 15 residues. Trimming pared 3 bases from V and 3 bases from J, leaving 13 bases between. From germline, CDR1 is SGDLS and CDR2 YYNGEE. The CDR3 sequence: CASSAGGGGGNTIYF. The CDR3 nucleotides are TGTGCCAGCAGCGCTGGGGGGGGAGGTGGAAACACCATATATTTT.

The chain recombines TRBV9 with TRBJ1-2; D remains unclear. This CDR3 has 13 residues. V lost 0 bases and J 8 bases, leaving 11 bases between the germline ends. Germline loops: CDR1 SGDLS, CDR2 YYNGEE. This CDR3 reads CASSVDEWWGYTF. CDR3 sequence (DNA): TGTGCCAGCAGCGTAGATGAGTGGTGGGGCTACACCTTC.

The rearrangement links TRBV7-9 to TRBJ1-5; D might be TRBD1 (6 bases). Trimming stripped 5 bases from V and 1 base from J, with 18 bases between. Germline lookup yields CDR1 SEHNR and CDR2 FQNEAQ (reference sequence). The CDR3 covers 17 residues. For the CDR3, the DNA is TGTGCCAGCAGCCGGAGAAGCGGGACACTGAGCAATCAGCCCCAGCATTTT. Translation: CASSRRSGTLSNQPQHF.

V is TRBV4-1 and J is TRBJ2-5, with 12 bases identical to TRBD1. The germline V gene encodes CDR1 MGHRA and CDR2 YSYEKL. There are 18 residues in the CDR3. V was pared by 0 bases and J by 6 bases, with 11 bases of the junction left unmatched. DNA for the CDR3: TGCGCCAGCAGCCAAGATTATTGGGGACAGGGGGCTATGAAGACCCAGTACTTC. Amino acid sequence: CASSQDYWGQGAMKTQYF.